One sample yielded the 30 T cell receptor beta chains listed below, sequenced in a study of T cells in localized non-small cell lung cancer. Sequencing used immunoSEQ multiplex PCR; TCRdb keeps in-frame clones, though not all of them. This table has 30,000 to 40,000 clones, around 80% appearing once. Sequenced material: peripheral blood, taken before any cancer treatment. Receptors were obtained from a male donor at least 60 years old with stage III squamous cell lung carcinoma.

The chain has TRBV27 and TRBJ2-1; 8 bases agree with TRBD1. The V gene end was trimmed by 8 bases and the J gene end by 3 bases; junction bases not matched to a gene: 9. CDR1 and CDR2 from the germline V gene are MNHEY and SMNVEV (reference sequence). The CDR3 has 15 residues. The CDR3 region has the DNA TGTGCCAGCCGGACAGGGTACGACCTCTACAATGAGCAGTTCTTC. It yields the protein CASRTGYDLYNEQFF.

This clone was counted a single time. The chain couples TRBV5-1 to TRBJ1-3, with TRBD1 matching 7 bases. Per the germline V gene, CDR1 is SGHRS and CDR2 is YFSETQ. Trimming cost V 1 base and J 5 bases; bases outside gene matches: 12. This CDR3 region has 17 residues. Here the CDR3 DNA reads TGCGCCAGCAGCTTGTGGGGACTGAACAGGGGTAGAAACACCATATATTTT. Protein product: CASSLWGLNRGRNTIYF.

In this sample, this clone turned up a few times. The chain combines TRBV7-9 with TRBJ2-1, with TRBD1 as a possible D gene (5 bases). CDR1 is SEHNR and CDR2 is FQNEAQ in the germline V gene (reference sequence). V gave up 5 bases and J gave up 14 bases, with 13 bases separating them. The CDR3 contains 11 residues. CDR3 nucleotide sequence: TGTGCCAGCAGCCCTGACAGTGGCGAGTTCTTC. Its protein is CASSPDSGEFF.

This chain links TRBV5-1 with TRBJ1-4; D might be TRBD1 (5 bases). CDR3 length equals 15 residues. Trimming took 1 base from V and 4 from J, leaving 11 bases between them. CDR1 is SGHRS and CDR2 is YFSETQ in the germline V gene. The CDR3 DNA sequence: TGCGCCAGCAGCTTGTCAGGTGGGGGTAATGAAAAACTGTTTTTT. Encoded protein: CASSLSGGGNEKLFF.

The chain is built from TRBV5-8 and TRBJ1-2; a possible D gene is TRBD1 (5 bases). V was shortened by 0 bases and J by 6 bases, with 15 bases between the two germline ends. The germline gives CDR1 SGHTS, CDR2 YDEGEE. The CDR3 is made up of 15 amino acids. CDR3 nucleotides: TGTGCCAGCAGCTTGGAGGGCAGGGTCGACAATGGCTACACCTTC. This sequence encodes CASSLEGRVDNGYTF.

This chain links TRBV30 with TRBJ1-5; the D gene is possibly TRBD1 (5 bases). Germline assignment: CDR1 GTSNPN and CDR2 SVGIG (reference sequence). The CDR3 covers 13 residues. V was pared by 0 bases and J by 5 bases, with 8 bases between. In DNA form, the CDR3 reads TGTGCCTGGAGTGTACAGGTAGATCAGCCCCAGCATTTT. It yields the protein CAWSVQVDQPQHF.

The chain joins TRBV6-5 to TRBJ1-5; the D gene is possibly TRBD1 (5 bases). V gave up 4 bases and J gave up 4 bases, with 11 bases separating them. In germline, CDR1 is MNHEY, CDR2 SVGAGI. The CDR3 is 14 amino acids. As DNA, the CDR3 is TGTGCCAGCAGTTCCGGGGCGCGAAATCAGCCCCAGCATTTT. Protein sequence: CASSSGARNQPQHF.

The table lists this clone with a few counts. The V and J genes are TRBV5-1 and TRBJ2-3; no reliable D call. CDR1 is SGHRS and CDR2 is YFSETQ in the germline V gene. V was cut by 0 bases and J by 2 bases, with 7 bases left in between. The length of the CDR3 is 14 residues. The CDR3 DNA sequence: TGCGCCAGCAGCTTGGCTGGAGTCACAGATACGCAGTATTTT. Translated: CASSLAGVTDTQYF.

The chain carries TRBV28 and TRBJ2-3, with D perhaps TRBD2 (5 bases). CDR1 MDHEN and CDR2 SYDVKM come from the germline V gene. V lost 1 base to trimming and J lost 1 base, with 6 bases between them. The CDR3 is 14 residues long. The CDR3 region has the DNA TGTGCCAGCAGTTTATTACTAGGCACAGATACGCAGTATTTT. Translated: CASSLLLGTDTQYF. The variable domain in full, with the rest retrieved from reference TRBV28 and TRBJ2-3, is DVKVTQSSRYLVKRTGEKVFLECVQDMDHENMFWYRQDPGLGLRLIYFSYDVKMKEKGDIPEGYSVSREKKERFSLILESASTNQTSMYLCASSLLLGTDTQYFGPGTRLTVL.

The J gene is TRBJ2-5, the V gene TRBV2; tentatively, D is TRBD2 (6 bases). Deletions cut 6 bases from V and 3 bases from J, with 14 bases between. Germline CDR1 and CDR2: SNHLY and FYNNEI. The CDR3 runs to 14 residues. Here the CDR3 reads CASSPTRPEETQYF. The CDR3 region has the DNA TGTGCCAGCAGCCCGACTAGGCCAGAAGAGACCCAGTACTTC.

This chain connects TRBV18 to TRBJ1-2; no definite D call. CDR3 length: 13 residues. V shed 6 bases and J shed 1 base, with 9 bases lying between them. The germline V gene has CDR1 KGHSH and CDR2 LQKENI. The CDR3 reads CASSIEVNYGYTF. CDR3 coding DNA: TGTGCCAGCTCTATTGAGGTTAACTATGGCTACACCTTC.

The V call is TRBV5-1, the J call TRBJ2-3, with D possibly being TRBD2 (5 bases). V gave up 3 bases and J gave up 2 bases, with 13 bases separating them. CDR3 length: 15 residues. Germline V gives CDR1 SGHRS, CDR2 YFSETQ. CDR3 bases: TGCGCCAGCAGCTCCGGACTTAGCGACACAGATACGCAGTATTTT. Amino acid sequence: CASSSGLSDTDTQYF.

The chain links TRBV27 to TRBJ1-1; no clear D gene. CDR1 and CDR2 (germline): MNHEY, SMNVEV (reference sequence). The CDR3 is 15 amino acids. Trimming pared 2 bases from V and 0 bases from J, leaving 10 bases between. Here the CDR3 DNA reads TGTGCCAGCAGTTTACATGACACCATGAACACTGAAGCTTTCTTT. Its protein product is CASSLHDTMNTEAFF.

The rearrangement links TRBV29-1 to TRBJ1-1; TRBD1 aligns across 9 bases. The CDR3 sequence is 12 residues long. CDR1 and CDR2 (germline): SQVTM, ANQGSEA. V lost 1 base to trimming and J lost 6 bases; unmatched junction nucleotides: 0. CDR3 DNA: TGCAGCGTTGAAGGGACAGGGGCTGAAGCTTTCTTT. Protein: CSVEGTGAEAFF.

The J gene is TRBJ2-3, the V gene TRBV29-1; possibly TRBD1 for D (6 bases). Germline V CDR1 and CDR2: SQVTM, ANQGSEA. The CDR3 sequence is 15 residues long. The germline V and J ends were trimmed by 6 bases and 1 base, with 17 bases remaining between them. In DNA, the CDR3 is TGCAGCGTCCCCTGGGGGAACAGGGGCACAGATACGCAGTATTTT. It specifies CSVPWGNRGTDTQYF.

The CDR3 here is CASSLGGFNQPQHF. CDR3 nucleotide sequence: TGTGCCAGCAGCTTAGGGGGTTTTAATCAGCCCCAGCATTTT. This chain joins TRBV7-2 and TRBJ1-5; unclear D gene. The germline V gene has CDR1 SGHTA and CDR2 FQGNSA. The V end was cut by 1 base, the J end by 4 bases, with 8 bases between. CDR3 length: 14 amino acids. Full variable domain (rest looked up from reference TRBV7-2 and TRBJ1-5): GAGVSQSPSNKVTEKGKDVELRCDPISGHTALYWYRQSLGQGLEFLIYFQGNSAPDKSGLPSDRFSAERTGGSVSTLTIQRTQQEDSAVYLCASSLGGFNQPQHFGDGTRLSIL.

V usage is TRBV5-1 and J usage is TRBJ2-1; D may be TRBD1 or TRBD2 (5 bases each). CDR1 and CDR2 from the germline V gene are SGHRS and YFSETQ. The CDR3 is 16 residues long. V gave up 4 bases and J gave up 6 bases, with 20 bases separating them. The CDR3 reads CASSTLAGTGANEQFF. The CDR3 bases are TGCGCCAGCAGCACCTTGGCCGGGACCGGGGCCAATGAGCAGTTCTTC.

The chain has TRBV6-1 and TRBJ2-2; 11 bases line up with TRBD2. J was trimmed by 5 bases and V by 1 base; bases with no gene match: 3. Germline CDR1 MNHNS, CDR2 SASEGT. The CDR3 contains 16 residues. The chain's CDR3 is CASSEGLAGFTGELFF. The CDR3 DNA follows: TGTGCCAGCAGTGAAGGACTAGCGGGGTTTACCGGGGAGCTGTTTTTT.

The sample holds a few counts of this clone. The V gene is TRBV4-1, the J gene TRBJ1-4, with TRBD1 identical over 7 bases. V trimming: 1 base; J trimming: 6 bases; junction bases outside the gene matches: 5. Germline assignment: CDR1 MGHRA and CDR2 YSYEKL. The CDR3 is 15 residues long. The CDR3 DNA is TGCGCCAGCAGCCAAGTGGGACAGTGGGATGAAAAACTGTTTTTT. Its translation: CASSQVGQWDEKLFF.

This clone was seen a few times. The chain joins TRBV13 to TRBJ2-5; 10 bases line up with TRBD2. The CDR3 is 14 residues long. The V and J ends lost 6 bases and 4 bases, in that order; junction bases with no gene match: 5. Germline-derived CDR1 and CDR2 are PRHDT and FYEKMQ (reference sequence). The CDR3, as DNA: TGTGCCAGCAGAAGCAGACTAGCGGGAGAGACCCAGTACTTC. It yields the protein CASRSRLAGETQYF.

The rearrangement links TRBV19 to TRBJ1-5; D is perhaps TRBD1 (5 bases). The V gene's germline CDR1 is LNHDA and CDR2 SQIVND (reference sequence). The CDR3 is made up of 15 amino acids. Trimming stripped 6 bases from V and 2 bases from J, with 14 bases between. The CDR3 spells CASRAVARGNQPQHF. DNA of the CDR3: TGTGCCAGTAGGGCAGTCGCCAGGGGCAATCAGCCCCAGCATTTT.

The chain links TRBV30 to TRBJ1-1; TRBD1 might be the D (5 bases). The CDR3 has 13 residues. Between the trimmed V and J ends, which lost 1 base and 1 base, there was a span of 7 bases. The germline V gene encodes CDR1 GTSNPN and CDR2 SVGIG (reference sequence). The CDR3: CAWSAQANTEAFF. CDR3 nucleotide sequence: TGTGCCTGGAGTGCACAGGCGAACACTGAAGCTTTCTTT.

This clone was recorded a few times. The chain combines TRBV7-2 with TRBJ2-5; D perhaps matches TRBD2 (6 bases). CDR1 and CDR2 (germline): SGHTA, FQGNSA. CDR3 length equals 15 residues. The V gene lost 3 bases and the J gene lost 5 bases, with 16 bases spanning the gap. CDR3 loop: CASSFPFGGLETQYF. CDR3 nucleotide sequence: TGTGCCAGCAGCTTTCCCTTTGGGGGACTGGAGACCCAGTACTTC. The whole variable domain, remainder taken from reference TRBV7-2 and TRBJ2-5, is GAGVSQSPSNKVTEKGKDVELRCDPISGHTALYWYRQSLGQGLEFLIYFQGNSAPDKSGLPSDRFSAERTGGSVSTLTIQRTQQEDSAVYLCASSFPFGGLETQYFGPGTRLLVL.

The rearrangement uses TRBV30 and TRBJ2-1, with a weak D call TRBD2 (7 bases). From germline, CDR1 is GTSNPN and CDR2 SVGIG (reference sequence). V shed 3 bases and J shed 4 bases, with 16 bases lying between them. The CDR3 covers 15 residues. This CDR3 is CAWSTGGASYNEQFF. CDR3 nucleotide sequence: TGTGCCTGGAGCACTGGGGGGGCCTCTTACAATGAGCAGTTCTTC.

This clone was observed a few times. V and J are TRBV7-3 and TRBJ2-2, with D unclear. CDR3 length equals 14 residues. Germline V gene lookup returns CDR1 SGHTA and CDR2 FQGTGA. V was cut by 3 bases and J by 0 bases, with 5 bases left in between. The CDR3 sequence: CASSLWANTGELFF. In DNA form, the CDR3 reads TGTGCCAGCAGCTTGTGGGCGAACACCGGGGAGCTGTTTTTT.

The chain is built from TRBV2 and TRBJ2-1; D gene uncertain. Trimming shortened V by 4 bases and J by 4 bases, and 14 bases separated the two germline ends. This CDR3 region has 15 residues. Germline lookup yields CDR1 SNHLY and CDR2 FYNNEI. CDR3 DNA sequence: TGTGCCAGCAGTGTGAGCAGGAATATTTACAATGAGCAGTTCTTC. Translating gives CASSVSRNIYNEQFF.

The chain employs TRBV30 and TRBJ1-2; maybe TRBD1 (6 bases). This CDR3 has 16 amino acids. Trimming removed 3 bases at V and 8 bases at J, with 25 bases between. Germline V lookup: CDR1 GTSNPN, CDR2 SVGIG (reference sequence). The CDR3 bases are TGTGCCTGGAGCAGAAAGGGGGAGTGGAGGGTAGAAGGCTACACCTTC. Amino acids: CAWSRKGEWRVEGYTF.

The chain joins TRBV7-3 to TRBJ2-2; no firm D call. Trimming left V 6 bases short and J 0 bases short, with 11 bases between. Germline CDR1 is SGHTA and CDR2 is FQGTGA. The CDR3 loop spans 15 amino acids. The CDR3 sequence: CASSLGKANTGELFF. Written as DNA, the CDR3 is TGTGCCAGCAGTTTAGGGAAAGCGAACACCGGGGAGCTGTTTTTT.

The chain employs TRBV5-1 and TRBJ2-2; D is unresolved. Germline assignment: CDR1 SGHRS and CDR2 YFSETQ. V lost 4 bases, J lost 4 bases, and 14 bases lay in between. The CDR3 is 15 amino acids. DNA for the CDR3: TGCGCCAGCAGCCCGGATGCTTCGCTCACCGGGGAGCTGTTTTTT. It encodes CASSPDASLTGELFF.

The chain couples TRBV6-1 to TRBJ1-1, with 7 bases identical to TRBD1. CDR3 length: 13 amino acids. Trimming cost V 5 bases and J 5 bases; bases outside gene matches: 5. CDR1 and CDR2 (germline): MNHNS, SASEGT. CDR3: CASSQTGVTEAFF. The CDR3, as DNA: TGTGCCAGCAGTCAAACAGGGGTTACTGAAGCTTTCTTT.